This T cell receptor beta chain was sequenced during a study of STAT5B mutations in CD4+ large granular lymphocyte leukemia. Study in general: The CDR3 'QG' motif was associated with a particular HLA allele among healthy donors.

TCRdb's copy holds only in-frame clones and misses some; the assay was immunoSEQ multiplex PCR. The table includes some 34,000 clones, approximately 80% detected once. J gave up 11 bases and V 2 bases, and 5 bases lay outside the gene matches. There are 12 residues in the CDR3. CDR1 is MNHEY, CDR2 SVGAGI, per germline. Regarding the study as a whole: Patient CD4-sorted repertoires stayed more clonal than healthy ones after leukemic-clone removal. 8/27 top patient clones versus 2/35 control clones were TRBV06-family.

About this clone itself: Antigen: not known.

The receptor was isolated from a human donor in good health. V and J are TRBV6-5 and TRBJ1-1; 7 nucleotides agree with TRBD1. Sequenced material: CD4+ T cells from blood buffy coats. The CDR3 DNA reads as TGTGCCAGCAGTTACGGCGACAGGGCGGCTTTCTTT. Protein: CASSYGDRAAFF.